A selection of T cell receptor beta chains follows, all from one sample in a study of beta chain features in type 1 diabetes. Clones were sequenced by immunoSEQ multiplex PCR, and TCRdb holds only the in-frame ones, with some missing. This table holds about 130,000 clones, 9% to 9.5% found once. The specimen sequenced was central memory CD4+ T cells from blood. The receptors derive from a man aged 18 to 30 in good health. CDR3s include the opening cysteine and the closing phenylalanine or tryptophan. The D gene is left open where the match is weak. Rows give clone size only sometimes, using once, few, many, or a class for an expanded clone.

j_gene,v_gene,d_gene,abundance,CDR3nt,CDR3aa
TRBJ2-3,TRBV6-6,-,-,TGTGCCAGCTCCGCCAAGCTAGGCACAGATACGCAGTATTTT,CASSAKLGTDTQYF
TRBJ1-2,TRBV5-1,TRBD1,few,TGCGCCAGCAGGCCTCTACAGGGGGCTGCTGGCTACACCTTC,CASRPLQGAAGYTF
TRBJ1-1,TRBV18,-,-,TGTGCCAGCTCACCACCGTTGGCCTTGAACACTGAAGCTTTCTTT,CASSPPLALNTEAFF
TRBJ1-1,TRBV11-2,-,-,TGTGCCAGCAGCACGACATCACTCGATTTGGCTTTCTTT,CASSTTSLDLAFF
TRBJ1-2,TRBV7-2,-,-,TGTGCCAGCAGCTTATCGTCAGGACAGAACTATGGCTACACCTTC,CASSLSSGQNYGYTF
TRBJ2-1,TRBV2,-,-,TGTGCCAGCAGTGATAGACAGGCCCCCAATGAGCAGTTCTTC,CASSDRQAPNEQFF
TRBJ2-7,TRBV7-2,-,-,TGTGCCAGCAGCTTCCGATCCTCCTCACCGGGCGGGGAGCAGTACTTC,CASSFRSSSPGGEQYF
TRBJ2-6,TRBV7-9,-,few,TGTGCCAGCGGGAGAGGAGGGGCTGGGGCCAACGTCCTGACTTTC,CASGRGGAGANVLTF
TRBJ1-2,TRBV5-1,TRBD1,few,TGCGCCAGCAGCTTGGGACAGGGGTTCTATGGCTACACCTTC,CASSLGQGFYGYTF
TRBJ1-2,TRBV30,-,-,TGTGCCTGGAGTGTACGGAGCAACTATGGCTACACCTTC,CAWSVRSNYGYTF
TRBJ1-5,TRBV10-3,-,many,TGTGCCATCAGTGGTCAGGGTGACAATCAGCCCCAGCATTTT,CAISGQGDNQPQHF
TRBJ2-1,TRBV4-3,-,-,TGCGCCAGCAGCCAAGCCCTACAGGGTAAGCTCAATGAGCAGTTCTTC,CASSQALQGKLNEQFF
TRBJ2-7,TRBV6-5,-,-,TGTGCCAGCAGTTACAACAACGAGCAGTACTTC,CASSYNNEQYF
TRBJ2-1,TRBV5-4,TRBD1,-,TGTGCCAGCACGCTCCCTCGGACAGGGGGCGTTGATGAGCAGTTCTTC,CASTLPRTGGVDEQFF
TRBJ2-3,TRBV11-2,TRBD2,-,TGTGCCAGCAGCACGGGACTAGCGGGGCTCACAGATACGCAGTATTTT,CASSTGLAGLTDTQYF
TRBJ1-2,TRBV7-9,-,once,TGTGCCAGCAGCTTAGAGGGCAGGGCTGTTGGCTACACCTTC,CASSLEGRAVGYTF
TRBJ2-7,TRBV5-1,TRBD2,few,TGCGCCAGCAGTTTAGCGGGGGCCCCTAGCTCCTACGAGCAGTACTTC,CASSLAGAPSSYEQYF
TRBJ2-1,TRBV9,TRBD2,few,TGTGCCAGCAGCGGACTAGCGGGAAACAATGAGCAGTTCTTC,CASSGLAGNNEQFF
TRBJ2-1,TRBV11-2,TRBD2,few,TGTGCCAGCAGCTTAATGTCTAGCGGGGGGCCCAGCTCCTACAATGAGCAGTTCTTC,CASSLMSSGGPSSYNEQFF
TRBJ2-7,TRBV7-2,TRBD2,-,TGTGCCAGCAGCTTGCTACCACTAGCGGGGCCCAACGAGCAGTACTTC,CASSLLPLAGPNEQYF
TRBJ1-2,TRBV5-6,-,few,TGTGCCAGCAGCGTACAGAATGGCTACACCTTC,CASSVQNGYTF
TRBJ2-6,TRBV5-1,TRBD1,few,TGCGCCAGCAGCACCGACAGGGCGATTTTCTCTGGGGCCAACGTCCTGACTTTC,CASSTDRAIFSGANVLTF
TRBJ2-7,TRBV11-2,-,few,TGTGCCAGCAGCTTATTTGGCGGTAACTACGAGCAGTACTTC,CASSLFGGNYEQYF
TRBJ1-1,TRBV25-1,-,few,TGTGCCAGCAGTGAAATAAGGGGTTTGAACACTGAAGCTTTCTTT,CASSEIRGLNTEAFF
TRBJ1-2,TRBV7-6,-,few,TGTGCCAGCAGCAACCCCGACAGGCCAGGCTACACCTTC,CASSNPDRPGYTF
TRBJ2-5,TRBV5-4,TRBD2,-,TGTGCCAGCAGCCCGGGGACTAGCGGGGTAGCGGAGACCCAGTACTTC,CASSPGTSGVAETQYF
TRBJ2-1,TRBV6-1,-,-,TGTGCCATCAGTGGGGCGGGACAGCCGAGCTCCTACAATGAGCAGTTCTTC,CAISGAGQPSSYNEQFF
TRBJ2-3,TRBV7-9,TRBD2,many,TGTGCCAGCAGATACAGACTAGCGGGGGGGCCAGATACGCAGTATTTT,CASRYRLAGGPDTQYF
TRBJ1-2,TRBV6-5,-,-,TGTGCCAGCAGTTACTCGATTTACGCTAATGGCTACACCTTC,CASSYSIYANGYTF
TRBJ1-6,TRBV4-3,-,-,TGCGCCAGCAGCCAAGATAGAGAATTAAGCTCCTATAATTCACCCCTCCACTTT,CASSQDRELSSYNSPLHF
TRBJ2-2,TRBV7-8,-,few,TGTGCCAGCAGCTTAGGTGCAGGTCGTAACACCGGGGAGCTGTTTTTT,CASSLGAGRNTGELFF
TRBJ1-5,TRBV7-2,TRBD1,-,TGTGCCAGCAGCAGAATACAGGGGGCCAATCAGCCCCAGCATTTT,CASSRIQGANQPQHF
TRBJ1-6,TRBV6-5,-,-,TGTGCCAGCAGTTTCCTGATTAGAGGCGCCCCGGGGCCCCTCCACTTT,CASSFLIRGAPGPLHF
TRBJ2-2,TRBV11-2,TRBD1,-,TGTGCCAGCAGCATCGGACAGGCCGGGGAGCTGTTTTTT,CASSIGQAGELFF
TRBJ2-5,TRBV29-1,TRBD2,few,TGCAGCGGTGGGTTAGCGGGGGGTGAGACCCAGTACTTC,CSGGLAGGETQYF
TRBJ2-5,TRBV30,-,many,TGTGCCTGGTGCCTGAAGGGGCAAGAGACCCAGTACTTC,CAWCLKGQETQYF
TRBJ1-1,TRBV5-6,-,few,TGTGCCAGCAGCTTGGTGGGCGGGGGGAACACTGAAGCTTTCTTT,CASSLVGGGNTEAFF
TRBJ2-5,TRBV5-6,-,-,TGTGCCAGCAGCTTGGTTGGCGGCGGCCGGGAGCAGTACTTC,CASSLVGGGREQYF
TRBJ2-1,TRBV18,TRBD1,few,TGTGCCAGCTCGCCTCAGGGTGGGACAGGAAAAAATGAGCAGTTCTTC,CASSPQGGTGKNEQFF
TRBJ1-3,TRBV9,-,-,TGTGCCAGCAGCGTAGTCCCCAGCTCTGGAAACACCATATATTTT,CASSVVPSSGNTIYF
TRBJ2-1,TRBV11-2,TRBD2,-,TGTGCCAGCAGCACTACCACACTAGCGGAGGGGCCCCATGAGCAGTTCTTC,CASSTTTLAEGPHEQFF
TRBJ1-2,TRBV7-2,-,-,TGTGCCAGCAGCCCGAAACCGGACACCTATGGCTACACCTTC,CASSPKPDTYGYTF
TRBJ2-7,TRBV11-2,TRBD1,-,TGTGCCAGCAGCCACCACCGCCGACAGGGGCCGGTTTACGAGCAGTACTTC,CASSHHRRQGPVYEQYF
TRBJ2-4,TRBV2,TRBD1,-,TGTGCCAGCCAATCGACAGGGGGCAATTCGGACATTCAGTACTTC,CASQSTGGNSDIQYF
TRBJ1-4,TRBV10-3,TRBD1,few,TGTGCCACACGGAGACAGGGAGCAACTAATGAAAAACTGTTTTTT,CATRRQGATNEKLFF
TRBJ2-1,TRBV2,-,-,TGTGCCAGCAGCTTACAGGGAAGGGAGTACAATGAGCAGTTCTTC,CASSLQGREYNEQFF
TRBJ1-2,TRBV30,-,few,TGTGCCGGCAAACCTAGGGGCAGGTCAGACTATGGCTACACCTTC,CAGKPRGRSDYGYTF
TRBJ2-5,TRBV13,TRBD2,few,TGTGCCAGCAGCCGGACTAGCGAGGGAAAGACCCAGTACTTC,CASSRTSEGKTQYF
TRBJ2-5,TRBV5-1,-,-,TGCGCCAGCAACCGAGGGGGGGAACAAGAGACCCAGTACTTC,CASNRGGEQETQYF
TRBJ2-7,TRBV30,-,-,TGTGCTGCCGGCGGGGTAGTTAGAGCGTACTTC,CAAGGVVRAYF
TRBJ2-3,TRBV28,TRBD2,few,TGTGCCAGCAGTCCACTAGCGGGTACAGATACGCAGTATTTT,CASSPLAGTDTQYF